Sequencing of this TCR beta chain was carried out in a study of control samples from healthy donors and cancer patients. Clones were read by immunoSEQ multiplex PCR, and TCRdb kept only the in-frame ones, dropping some. The sample yields just over 90,000 clones, 70% to 90% seen once. This CDR3 spans 15 amino acids. Germline V gives CDR1 MNHNY, CDR2 SVGAGI (reference sequence). V trimming: 6 bases; J trimming: 5 bases; junction bases outside the gene matches: 9. The chain is built from TRBV6-6 and TRBJ2-7; 11 bases agree with TRBD2. This receptor was taken from a woman between 50 and 59 years old in good health. Sequenced material: blood. CDR3 residues: CASRRRSGGEDEQYF. In DNA form, the CDR3 reads TGTGCCAGCAGAAGACGTAGCGGGGGGGAAGACGAGCAGTACTTC.